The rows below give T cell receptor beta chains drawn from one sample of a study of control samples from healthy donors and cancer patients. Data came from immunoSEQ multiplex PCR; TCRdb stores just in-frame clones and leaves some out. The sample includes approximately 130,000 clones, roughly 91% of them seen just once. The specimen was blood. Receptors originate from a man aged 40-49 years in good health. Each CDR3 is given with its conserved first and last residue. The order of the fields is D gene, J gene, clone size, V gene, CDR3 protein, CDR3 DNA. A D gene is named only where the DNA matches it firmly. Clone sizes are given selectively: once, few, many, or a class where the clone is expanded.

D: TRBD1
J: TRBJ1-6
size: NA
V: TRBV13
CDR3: CASSLQPGTGGAFFMISPLHF
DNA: TGTGCCAGCAGCTTACAACCCGGGACAGGGGGCGCGTTCTTTATGATTTCACCCCTCCACTTT

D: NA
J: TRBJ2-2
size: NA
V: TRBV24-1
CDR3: CATSGDGSVTGELFF
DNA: TGTGCCACCAGTGGGGACGGCTCAGTCACCGGGGAGCTGTTTTTT

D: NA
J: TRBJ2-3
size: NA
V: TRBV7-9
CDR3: CASSPQVDTQYF
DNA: TGTGCCAGCAGCCCTCAGGTGGATACGCAGTATTTT

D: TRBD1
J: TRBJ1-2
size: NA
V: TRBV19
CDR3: CASSIRGGSLNYGYTF
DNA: TGTGCCAGTAGTATTCGAGGGGGCAGCCTGAACTATGGCTACACCTTC

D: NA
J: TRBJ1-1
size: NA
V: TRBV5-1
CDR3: CASSEGQKMNTEAFF
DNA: TGCGCCAGCAGCGAAGGACAGAAAATGAACACTGAAGCTTTCTTT

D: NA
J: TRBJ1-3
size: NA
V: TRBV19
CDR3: CASSMTFLSGNTIYF
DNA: TGTGCCAGTAGTATGACTTTTCTCTCTGGAAACACCATATATTTT

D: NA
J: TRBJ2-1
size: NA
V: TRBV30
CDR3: CAWLRGSWRNEQFF
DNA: TGTGCCTGGTTGAGGGGGAGCTGGCGGAATGAGCAGTTCTTC

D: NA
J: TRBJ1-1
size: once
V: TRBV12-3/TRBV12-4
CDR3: CASSLQVNTEAFF
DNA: TGTGCCAGCAGTCTACAGGTGAACACTGAAGCTTTCTTT

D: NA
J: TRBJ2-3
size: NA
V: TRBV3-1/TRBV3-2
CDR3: CASSHTGASTDTQYF
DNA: TGTGCCAGCAGCCACACTGGCGCTAGCACAGATACGCAGTATTTT

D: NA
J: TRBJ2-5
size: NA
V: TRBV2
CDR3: CASSRREGALYPETQYF
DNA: TGTGCCAGCAGCCGGAGGGAGGGGGCCCTTTATCCGGAGACCCAGTACTTC

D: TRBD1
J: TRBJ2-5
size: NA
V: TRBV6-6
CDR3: CASNDREETQYF
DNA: TGTGCCAGCAACGACAGGGAAGAGACCCAGTACTTC

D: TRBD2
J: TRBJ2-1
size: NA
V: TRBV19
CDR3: CASSIGASGALNNEQFF
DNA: TGTGCCAGTAGTATAGGGGCTAGCGGGGCATTAAACAATGAGCAGTTCTTC

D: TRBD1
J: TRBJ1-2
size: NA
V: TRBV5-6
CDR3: CASSIQTGGAYGYTF
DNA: TGTGCCAGCAGCATCCAGACAGGGGGTGCCTATGGCTACACCTTC

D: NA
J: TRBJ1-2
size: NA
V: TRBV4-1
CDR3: CASSQEGGGRPTAF
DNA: TGCGCCAGCAGCCAAGAGGGGGGGGGCAGGCCTACGGCCTTC

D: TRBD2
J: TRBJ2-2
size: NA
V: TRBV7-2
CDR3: CASSLHGGAGELFF
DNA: TGTGCCAGCAGCTTACACGGGGGGGCCGGGGAGCTGTTTTTT

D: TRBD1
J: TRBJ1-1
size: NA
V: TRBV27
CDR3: CASSLEGQGEAFF
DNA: TGTGCCAGCAGTTTAGAAGGACAGGGAGAAGCTTTCTTT

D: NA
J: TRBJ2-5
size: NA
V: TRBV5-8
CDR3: CASSYRTVPETQYF
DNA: TGTGCCAGCAGCTATCGGACAGTCCCAGAGACCCAGTACTTC

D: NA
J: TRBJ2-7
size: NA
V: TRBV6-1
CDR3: CASSEQGGRIYEQYF
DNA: TGTGCCAGCAGTGAACAGGGGGGGCGTATTTACGAGCAGTACTTC

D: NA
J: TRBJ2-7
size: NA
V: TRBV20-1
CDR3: CSAREDWEAYF
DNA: TGCAGTGCTAGAGAGGATTGGGAGGCGTACTTC

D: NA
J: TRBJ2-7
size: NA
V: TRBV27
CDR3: CASGLTGGRAYEQYF
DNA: TGTGCCAGCGGCCTTACCGGGGGTAGAGCCTACGAGCAGTACTTC

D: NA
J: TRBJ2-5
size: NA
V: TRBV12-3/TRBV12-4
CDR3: CASRKGETQYF
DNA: TGTGCCAGCAGAAAAGGAGAGACCCAGTACTTC

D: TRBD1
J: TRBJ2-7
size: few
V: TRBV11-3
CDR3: CASSPLIRTGAYYEQYF
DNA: TGTGCCAGCAGCCCGCTAATCCGGACAGGAGCTTACTACGAGCAGTACTTC

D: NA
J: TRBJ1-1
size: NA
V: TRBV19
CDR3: CASSIIGDEAFF
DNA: TGTGCCAGTAGTATTATAGGTGATGAAGCTTTCTTT

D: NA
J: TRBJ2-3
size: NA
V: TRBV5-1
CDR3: CVSSLVSGGPDTQYF
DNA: TGCGTCAGCAGCTTGGTTTCTGGGGGGCCGGATACGCAGTATTTT

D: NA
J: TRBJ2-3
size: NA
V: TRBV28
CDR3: CASSFAGARGNTQYF
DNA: TGTGCCAGCAGTTTCGCGGGGGCCCGGGGGAATACGCAGTATTTT

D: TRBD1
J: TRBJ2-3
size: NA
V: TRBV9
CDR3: CASSVEGRGRGWGTQYF
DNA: TGTGCCAGCAGCGTAGAGGGAAGGGGGCGCGGTTGGGGTACGCAGTATTTT

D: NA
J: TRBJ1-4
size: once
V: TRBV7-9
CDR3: CASSGHWTATNEKLFF
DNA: TGTGCCAGCAGTGGCCACTGGACAGCAACTAATGAAAAACTGTTTTTT

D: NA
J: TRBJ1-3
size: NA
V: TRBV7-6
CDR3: CASSPTFSGNTIYF
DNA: TGTGCCAGCAGCCCTACCTTCTCTGGAAACACCATATATTTT

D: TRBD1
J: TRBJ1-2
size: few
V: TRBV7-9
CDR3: CASTETGAYGYTF
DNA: TGTGCCAGCACCGAAACAGGGGCCTATGGCTACACCTTC

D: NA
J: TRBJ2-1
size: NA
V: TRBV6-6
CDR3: CASAWGPEQFF
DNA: TGTGCCAGCGCGTGGGGGCCCGAGCAGTTCTTC

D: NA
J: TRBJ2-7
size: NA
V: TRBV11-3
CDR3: CASSLDWTRSDEQYF
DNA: TGTGCCAGCAGCTTAGATTGGACAAGAAGCGACGAGCAGTACTTC

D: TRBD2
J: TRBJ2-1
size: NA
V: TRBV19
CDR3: CASRKKLAGVYNEQFF
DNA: TGTGCCAGTAGGAAGAAACTAGCGGGGGTGTACAATGAGCAGTTCTTC

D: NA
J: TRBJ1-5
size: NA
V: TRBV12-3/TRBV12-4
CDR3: CASSRTVQGPQHF
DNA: TGTGCCAGCAGTAGGACAGTGCAGGGGCCCCAGCATTTT

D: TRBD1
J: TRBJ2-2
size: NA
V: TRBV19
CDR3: CASRDRALGTGELFF
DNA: TGTGCCAGCCGGGACAGAGCTTTGGGCACCGGGGAGCTGTTTTTT

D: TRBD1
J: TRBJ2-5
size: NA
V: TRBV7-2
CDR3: CASSSNRGETQYF
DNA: TGTGCCAGCAGCTCCAACAGGGGTGAGACCCAGTACTTC

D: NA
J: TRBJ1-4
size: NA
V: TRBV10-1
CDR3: CASSPIRDGREKLFF
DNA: TGCGCCAGCAGTCCAATTCGGGACGGTCGGGAAAAACTGTTTTTT

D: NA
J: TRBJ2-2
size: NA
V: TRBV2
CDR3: CASRSDGTGELFF
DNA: TGTGCCAGCAGATCCGATGGAACCGGGGAGCTGTTTTTT

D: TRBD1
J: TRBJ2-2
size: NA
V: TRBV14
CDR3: CASSQDTRGPTGELFF
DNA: TGTGCCAGCAGCCAAGATACCAGGGGGCCCACCGGGGAGCTGTTTTTT

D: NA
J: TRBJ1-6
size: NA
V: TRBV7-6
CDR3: CASSLGGAPLHF
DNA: TGTGCCAGCAGCTTGGGGGGAGCACCCCTCCACTTT

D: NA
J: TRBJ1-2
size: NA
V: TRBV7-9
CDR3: CASSLANGPSYGYTF
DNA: TGTGCCAGCAGCTTAGCCAACGGCCCTAGCTATGGCTACACCTTC

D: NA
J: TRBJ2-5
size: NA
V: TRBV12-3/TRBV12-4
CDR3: CATTARNEETQYF
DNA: TGTGCCACCACCGCCCGGAATGAAGAGACCCAGTACTTC